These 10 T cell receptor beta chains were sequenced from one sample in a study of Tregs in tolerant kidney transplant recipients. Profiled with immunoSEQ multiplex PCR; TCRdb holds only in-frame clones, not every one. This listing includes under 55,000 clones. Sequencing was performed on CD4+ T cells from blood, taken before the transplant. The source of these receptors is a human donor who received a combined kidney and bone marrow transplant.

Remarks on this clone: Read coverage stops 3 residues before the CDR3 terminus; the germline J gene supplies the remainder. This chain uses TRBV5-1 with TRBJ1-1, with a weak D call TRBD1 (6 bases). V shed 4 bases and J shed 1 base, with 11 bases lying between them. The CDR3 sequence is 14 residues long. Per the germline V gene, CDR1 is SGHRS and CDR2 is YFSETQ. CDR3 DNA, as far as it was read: TGCGCCAGCAGCCAGGGGACGGCGAACACTGAA. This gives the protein CASSQGTANTE. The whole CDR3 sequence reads CASSQGTANTEAFF.

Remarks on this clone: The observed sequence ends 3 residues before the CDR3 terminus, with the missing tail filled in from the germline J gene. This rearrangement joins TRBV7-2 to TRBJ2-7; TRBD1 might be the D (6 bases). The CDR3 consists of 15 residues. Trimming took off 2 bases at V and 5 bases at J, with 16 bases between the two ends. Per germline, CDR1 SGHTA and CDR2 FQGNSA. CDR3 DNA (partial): TGTGCCAGCAGCTTAACCCCAGGGGTCCCCCACGAG. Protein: CASSLTPGVPHE. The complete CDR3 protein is CASSLTPGVPHEQYF.

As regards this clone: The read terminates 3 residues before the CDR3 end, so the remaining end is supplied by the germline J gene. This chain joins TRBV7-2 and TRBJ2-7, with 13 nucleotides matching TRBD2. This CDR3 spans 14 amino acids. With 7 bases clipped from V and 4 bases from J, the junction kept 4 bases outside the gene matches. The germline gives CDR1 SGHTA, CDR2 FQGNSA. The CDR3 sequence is CASTVTSGGYEQYF. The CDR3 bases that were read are TGTGCCAGCACCGTGACTAGCGGGGGGTACGAG.

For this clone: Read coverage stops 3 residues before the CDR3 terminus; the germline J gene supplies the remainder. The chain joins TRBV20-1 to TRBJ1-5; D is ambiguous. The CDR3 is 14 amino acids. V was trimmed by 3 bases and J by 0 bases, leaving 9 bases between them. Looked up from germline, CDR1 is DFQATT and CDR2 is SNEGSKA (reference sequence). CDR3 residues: CSASNTDSNQPQHF. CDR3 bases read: TGCAGTGCTAGCAACACAGATAGCAATCAGCCC.

The CDR3: CASSSQTGSNSPLHF. CDR3 bases read: TGTGCCAGCAGCTCACAGACAGGGAGCAATTCACCC. V is TRBV7-6 and J is TRBJ1-6, with 7 bases matching TRBD1. With the read ending 3 residues before the CDR3 end, the germline J gene is used to fill in that end. Germline trimming cut 4 bases from V and 7 bases from J; bases unmatched to any gene: 7. The V gene's germline CDR1 is SGHVS and CDR2 FNYEAQ. This CDR3 is built from 15 residues. Supplemented by reference TRBV7-6 and TRBJ1-6, the full variable domain reads GAGVSQSPRYKVTKRGQDVALRCDPISGHVSLYWYRQALGQGPEFLTYFNYEAQQDKSGLPNDRFSAERPEGSISTLTIQRTEQRDSAMYRCASSSQTGSNSPLHFGNGTRLTVT.

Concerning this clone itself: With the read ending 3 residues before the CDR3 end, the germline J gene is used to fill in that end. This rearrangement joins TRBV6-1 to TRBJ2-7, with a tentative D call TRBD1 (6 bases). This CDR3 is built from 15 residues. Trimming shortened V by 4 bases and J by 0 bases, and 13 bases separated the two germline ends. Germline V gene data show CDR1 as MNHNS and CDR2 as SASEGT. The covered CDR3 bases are TGTGCCAGCAGTGGCCACCGGGACACCTCCTACGAG. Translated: CASSGHRDTSYE. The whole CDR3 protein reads CASSGHRDTSYEQYF.

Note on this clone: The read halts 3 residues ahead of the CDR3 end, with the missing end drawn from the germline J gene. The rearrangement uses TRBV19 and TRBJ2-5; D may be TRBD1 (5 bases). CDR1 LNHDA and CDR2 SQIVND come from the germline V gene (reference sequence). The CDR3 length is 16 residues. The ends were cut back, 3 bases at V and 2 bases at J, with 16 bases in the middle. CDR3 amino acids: CASSMPREGAQETQYF. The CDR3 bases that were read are TGTGCCAGTAGTATGCCTCGTGAAGGGGCACAAGAGACC.

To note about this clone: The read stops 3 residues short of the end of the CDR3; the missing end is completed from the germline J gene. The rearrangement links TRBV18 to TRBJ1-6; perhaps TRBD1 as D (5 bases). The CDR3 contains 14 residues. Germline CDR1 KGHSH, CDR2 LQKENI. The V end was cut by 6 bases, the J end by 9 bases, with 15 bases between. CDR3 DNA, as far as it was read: TGTGCCAGCTCCCTCCCGGGGGGGGTTTCACCC. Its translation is CASSLPGGVSP. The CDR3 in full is CASSLPGGVSPLHF.

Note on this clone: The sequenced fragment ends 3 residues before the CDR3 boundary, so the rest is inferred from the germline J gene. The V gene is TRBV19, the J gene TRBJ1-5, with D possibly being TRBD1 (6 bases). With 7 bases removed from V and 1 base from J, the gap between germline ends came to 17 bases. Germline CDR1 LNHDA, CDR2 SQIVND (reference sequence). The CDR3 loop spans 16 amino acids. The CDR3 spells CASTPDRDISNQPQHF. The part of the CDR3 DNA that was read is TGTGCCAGTACCCCGGATCGGGACATAAGCAATCAGCCC. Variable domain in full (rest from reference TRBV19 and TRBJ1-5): DGGITQSPKYLFRKEGQNVTLSCEQNLNHDAMYWYRQDPGQGLRLIYYSQIVNDFQKGDIAEGYSVSREKKESFPLTVTSAQKNPTAFYLCASTPDRDISNQPQHFGDGTRLSIL.

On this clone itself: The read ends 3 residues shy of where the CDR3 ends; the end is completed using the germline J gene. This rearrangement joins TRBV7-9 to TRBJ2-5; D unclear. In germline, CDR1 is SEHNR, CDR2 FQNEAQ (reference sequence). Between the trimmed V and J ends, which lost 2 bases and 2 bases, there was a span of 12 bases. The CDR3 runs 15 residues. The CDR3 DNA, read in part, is TGTGCCAGCAGCTTAATCCCTTCAGGACAAGAGACC. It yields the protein CASSLIPSGQET. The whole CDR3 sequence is CASSLIPSGQETQYF.